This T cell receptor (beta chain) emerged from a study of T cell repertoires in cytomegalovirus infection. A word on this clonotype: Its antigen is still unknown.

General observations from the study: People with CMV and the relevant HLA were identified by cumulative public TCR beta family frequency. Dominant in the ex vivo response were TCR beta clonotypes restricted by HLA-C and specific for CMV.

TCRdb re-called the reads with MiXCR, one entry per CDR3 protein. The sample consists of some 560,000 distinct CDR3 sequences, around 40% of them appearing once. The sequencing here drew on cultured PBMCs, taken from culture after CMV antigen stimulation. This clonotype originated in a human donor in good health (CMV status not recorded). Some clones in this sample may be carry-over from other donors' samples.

This CDR3 is CASSFTLADTGELFF. In nucleotides, the CDR3 is TGTGCCAGCAGTTTTACCTTGGCGGACACCGGGGAGCTGTTTTTT. This chain links TRBV12-3 or TRBV12-4 with TRBJ2-2; no definite D call. V was shortened by 3 bases and J by 3 bases, with 11 bases between the two germline ends. This CDR3 is built from 15 residues.